Described below is a single T cell receptor beta chain sequence and its context. Its specificity is unknown. The data derive from a study of vaccination and CD4 T cells after COVID-19. Sequenced with the Oncomine TCR Beta short-read assay was DNA taken from cultured CD4+ T cells. It was cultured CD4+ T cells from which genomic DNA was extracted. Via MiXCR, TCRdb re-called the PCR reads, giving one row per CDR3 protein. The table includes approximately 3,000 distinct CDR3 sequences, about 87% detected once. Treatment noted: roughly 11-day PBMC culture with coronavirus spike peptide pools or control peptides (ViraFEST assay). This TCR was sampled from a human donor who had recovered from COVID-19. The sample comprised CD4+ T cells from blood, cultured in vitro.

The CDR3 coding sequence is TGTGCCAGCAGCCCGACAGGGAACTATGGCTACACCTTC. Encoded protein: CASSPTGNYGYTF. The V and J genes are TRBV7-6 and TRBJ1-2, with 7 positions matching TRBD1. The CDR3 sequence is 13 residues long. The germline CDR1 and CDR2 sequences are SGHVS and FNYEAQ. Losses at the gene ends were 5 bases for V and 2 bases for J; bases not matched to a gene: 2.